Listed here is a single T cell receptor (beta chain). The target antigen is unknown. These data come from a study of blood T cells in healthy people across ages. The study's findings and limits: CMV status of donors was not determined, possibly confounding expanded clonotype changes. A roughly linear fall in TCR beta diversity per million T cells was seen with increasing age.

V was cut by 7 bases and J by 8 bases, with 10 bases left in between. Germline V gene sequence: CDR1 ENHRY, CDR2 SYGVKD. The CDR3 is made up of 11 amino acids. PCR was performed a second time for about 6 to 12 cycles using a sample-barcoded 5' primer and a J-beta primer mix. All cDNA molecules were each tagged by a template-switch adaptor with 12 random nucleotides. CDR3-containing paired-end reads numbering at least 2.5 million came from each sample. TCRdb passed the 5' RACE reads through MiXCR, listing each CDR3 protein once. This table has about 1.8 million distinct CDR3 sequences, less than 50% appearing once.

The chain is built from TRBV10-3 and TRBJ2-3; D call uncertain. This TCR was recovered from a woman between 40 and 50 years old in good health. Material for sequencing was blood. DNA for the CDR3: TGTGCCATCAAATTAGAAGGTACGCAGTATTTT. This encodes CAIKLEGTQYF.